This T cell receptor (beta chain) was retrieved from a study of CD8+CD57+ T cells in acquired aplastic anemia. About the study: Yields of DNA that came from sorted CD4+ and CD8+ cells averaged approximately 3.5 ug. Healthy donors averaged roughly 11 million reads for CD4+ cells. Study-level points and caveats: Patients and controls had in common approximately 28 CD8+ CDR3 sequences. Patients and controls had CD8+ Simpson's diversity values that were not significantly distinct.

This clonotype is labeled medium-sized (0.01 to 0.1%). The antigen remains undetermined. TCR beta VDJ combinations and CDR3 sequences were profiled from genomic DNA. Via MiXCR, TCRdb re-called the reads, giving one row per CDR3 protein. The sample holds tens of thousands of distinct CDR3 sequences, 55% seen once. Germline CDR1 reads WSHSY; CDR2 reads SAAADI. Trimming cost V 6 bases and J 3 bases, with 11 bases left between them. The CDR3 has 13 residues. This TCR came from a human donor in good health, serving as a control. The sample comprised sorted CD4+, CD8+, or CD8+CD57+ T cells (not recorded which) from PBMCs. V is TRBV10-2 and J is TRBJ1-1; D call uncertain. The CDR3 region is CASSRKRDTEAFF. As DNA, the CDR3 is TGCGCCAGCAGCCGAAAGCGGGACACTGAAGCTTTCTTT.